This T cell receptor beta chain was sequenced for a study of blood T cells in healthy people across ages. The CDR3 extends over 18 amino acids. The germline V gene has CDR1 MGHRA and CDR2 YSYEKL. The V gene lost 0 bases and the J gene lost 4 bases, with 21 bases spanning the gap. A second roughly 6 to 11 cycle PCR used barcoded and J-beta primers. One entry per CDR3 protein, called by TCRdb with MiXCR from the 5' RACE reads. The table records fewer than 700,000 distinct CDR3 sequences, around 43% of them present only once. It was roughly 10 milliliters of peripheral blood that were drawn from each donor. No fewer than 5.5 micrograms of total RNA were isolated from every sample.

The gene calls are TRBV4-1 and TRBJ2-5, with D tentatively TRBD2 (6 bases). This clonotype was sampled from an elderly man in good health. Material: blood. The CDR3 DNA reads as TGCGCCAGCAGCCAAGATGGAAATGGGGGGACGGCGGCAGAGACCCAGTACTTC. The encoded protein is CASSQDGNGGTAAETQYF.